These 14 T cell receptor beta chains were all obtained from the same sample, sequenced in a study of T cells after somatic rescue of genetic block. Only in-frame clones appear in the TCRdb table, and some are missing; sequencing was by immunoSEQ multiplex PCR. The table lists about 63,000 clones, 90% to 95% of them singletons, with about 3% in the top ten. The sequencing input was peripheral blood mononuclear cells (PBMCs). The receptors shown here come from a man in his forties.

The gene calls are TRBV6-5 and TRBJ1-2, with D maybe TRBD1 (6 bases). Germline-derived CDR1 and CDR2 are MNHEY and SVGAGI. The CDR3 loop spans 14 amino acids. V gave up 0 bases and J gave up 7 bases, with 12 bases separating them. Here the CDR3 DNA reads TGTGCCAGCAGTTACTCCGGGCAGGGGAGTGGCTACACCTTC. Encoded protein: CASSYSGQGSGYTF.

The chain joins TRBV5-1 to TRBJ2-6; D uncertain. The CDR3 spans 15 residues. Trimming stripped 2 bases from V and 4 bases from J, with 10 bases between. Germline-derived CDR1 and CDR2 are SGHRS and YFSETQ. This chain's CDR3 is CASSFASGGANVLTF. The CDR3 DNA reads as TGCGCCAGCAGCTTTGCGTCAGGAGGGGCCAACGTCCTGACTTTC.

This chain links TRBV6-1 with TRBJ1-5; possible D gene TRBD1, 6 bases. V lost 2 bases to trimming and J lost 7 bases, with 12 bases between them. The V gene's germline CDR1 is MNHNS and CDR2 SASEGT. The CDR3 totals 14 residues. CDR3 amino acids: CASSERGGHQPQHF. DNA of the CDR3: TGTGCCAGCAGTGAAAGGGGGGGTCACCAGCCCCAGCATTTT.

The CDR3 coding sequence is TGTGCCAGTAGGGTCCGGACAGGGGGCGAAGGGGGGAATGAGCAGTTCTTC. Translation: CASRVRTGGEGGNEQFF. The chain recombines TRBV19 with TRBJ2-1, with TRBD1 identical over 11 bases. Germline-derived CDR1 and CDR2 are LNHDA and SQIVND (reference sequence). The CDR3 loop spans 17 amino acids. V lost 6 bases, J lost 7 bases, and 14 bases stayed unmatched.

The chain combines TRBV27 with TRBJ2-6; D may be TRBD2 (6 bases). Trimming stripped 8 bases from V and 0 bases from J, with 11 bases between. CDR3 length: 15 amino acids. CDR1 MNHEY and CDR2 SMNVEV come from the germline V gene (reference sequence). As DNA, the CDR3 is TGTGCCAGCCGCGGGGTCTTCTCTGGGGCCAACGTCCTGACTTTC. It yields the protein CASRGVFSGANVLTF.

This clone has a single count. The chain uses TRBV27 and TRBJ2-2, with 8 bases fitting TRBD1. The V gene end was trimmed by 5 bases and the J gene end by 3 bases; junction bases not matched to a gene: 14. The CDR3 totals 18 residues. Germline V gives CDR1 MNHEY, CDR2 SMNVEV (reference sequence). The CDR3 loop is CASSPRVPGGWDTGELFF. The CDR3 nucleotides read TGTGCCAGCAGTCCGAGAGTACCAGGGGGCTGGGACACCGGGGAGCTGTTTTTT.

This clone appeared once. The V and J genes are TRBV4-2 and TRBJ2-7; a weak D match, TRBD1 (5 bases). This CDR3 is built from 13 residues. V was cut by 0 bases and J by 9 bases, with 12 bases left in between. Per germline, CDR1 LGHNA and CDR2 YNFKEQ. The CDR3 spells CASSQDRATGQYF. In DNA form, the CDR3 reads TGTGCCAGCAGCCAAGACAGGGCGACGGGGCAGTACTTC.

The rearrangement uses TRBV5-6 and TRBJ2-7, with unresolved D. The V end was cut by 1 base, the J end by 7 bases, with 6 bases between. CDR1 SGHDT and CDR2 YYEEEE come from the germline V gene. The CDR3 consists of 11 residues. The CDR3 protein is CASSLLSEQYF. DNA for the CDR3: TGTGCCAGCAGCTTGTTGTCTGAGCAGTACTTC. The full variable domain, in which reference TRBV5-6 and TRBJ2-7 provide the parts outside the CDR3, is DAGVTQSPTHLIKTRGQQVTLRCSPKSGHDTVSWYQQALGQGPQFIFQYYEEEERQRGNFPDRFSGHQFPNYSSELNVNALLLGDSALYLCASSLLSEQYFGPGTRLTVT.

This clone showed up just once. V gene TRBV6-5 combines with J gene TRBJ2-5, with D tentatively TRBD1 (5 bases). This CDR3 has 15 residues. The V end was cut by 6 bases, the J end by 0 bases, with 14 bases between. Germline lookup yields CDR1 MNHEY and CDR2 SVGAGI. The CDR3 region is CASSYRFTNQETQYF. The CDR3 DNA follows: TGTGCCAGCAGCTACAGGTTCACCAACCAAGAGACCCAGTACTTC.

This chain uses TRBV28 with TRBJ1-3; the D is unclear. Germline CDR1 reads MDHEN; CDR2 reads SYDVKM. V dropped 4 bases and J dropped 4 bases, with 14 bases sitting between them. This CDR3 is 15 amino acids long. The CDR3 region is CASSSRWVGGNTIYF. CDR3 sequence (DNA): TGTGCCAGCAGTTCCCGCTGGGTTGGAGGAAACACCATATATTTT.

The V and J genes are TRBV5-4 and TRBJ2-2, with TRBD1 matching 7 bases. The CDR3 is 16 amino acids. The V gene end was trimmed by 0 bases and the J gene end by 2 bases; junction bases not matched to a gene: 4. Per germline, CDR1 SGHNT and CDR2 YYREEE (reference sequence). The CDR3: CASSLAGQPNTGELFF. CDR3 bases: TGTGCCAGCAGCTTGGCGGGACAGCCTAACACCGGGGAGCTGTTTTTT.

The J gene is TRBJ1-2, the V gene TRBV6-6, with unresolved D. The germline V gene encodes CDR1 MNHNY and CDR2 SVGAGI (reference sequence). V gave up 5 bases and J gave up 7 bases, with 17 bases separating them. This CDR3 contains 14 residues. The CDR3 DNA reads TGTGCCAGCAGTACCCTAGACGACTTGGCTGGCTACACCTTC. Protein product: CASSTLDDLAGYTF.

This clone was picked up a small number of times. The J gene is TRBJ1-2, the V gene TRBV5-6; tentative D call: TRBD1 (6 bases). The germline gives CDR1 SGHDT, CDR2 YYEEEE. CDR3 length: 13 amino acids. V was pared by 0 bases and J by 6 bases, with 9 bases between. CDR3 sequence (DNA): TGTGCCAGCAGCTTGGTACAGGGCGATGGCTACACCTTC. This translates into CASSLVQGDGYTF.

The chain couples TRBV27 to TRBJ2-1; D might be TRBD1 (6 bases). The germline gives CDR1 MNHEY, CDR2 SMNVEV (reference sequence). The V gene lost 0 bases and the J gene lost 6 bases, with 6 bases spanning the gap. This CDR3 has 13 amino acids. The CDR3: CASSLSGANEQFF. The DNA for the CDR3 is TGTGCCAGCAGTTTATCGGGGGCCAATGAGCAGTTCTTC.